This T cell receptor beta chain was recovered during a study of blood T cells in healthy people across ages. Together with a sample-barcoded 5' primer, a J-beta primer mix was included in a second PCR lasting about 6 to 11 cycles. TCRdb processed the 5' RACE reads anew with MiXCR; each CDR3 protein has one entry. The table lists 1.8 million or so distinct CDR3 sequences, about two fifths of them singletons. The germline CDR1 and CDR2 sequences are ENHRY and SYGVKD. V was clipped by 4 bases and J by 1 base, with 8 bases between them. The CDR3 length is 13 residues. Study findings and constraints: Measured against age, TCR beta diversity per million T cells decreased in a roughly linear manner. Both higher diversity and more naive CD4+ cells marked long-lived donors when set against aged donors. Naive T cell percentage showed a strong correlation with the diversity of TCR beta.

Note on this clonotype: Its antigen is unknown. A read error may be the cause here, since a much bigger clone is one base away.

The source material was blood. The receptor was derived from a human donor in good health. The genes are TRBV10-3 and TRBJ2-7; tentative D call: TRBD1 (6 bases). CDR3 sequence (DNA): TGTGCCATCAGTGTGGGACAATCCTACGAGCAGTACTTC. It yields the protein CAISVGQSYEQYF.